This TCR beta chain was observed in a study of T cells after yellow fever vaccination. This clonotype appeared many times. No antigen is known for it. One entry per CDR3 protein results from TCRdb running MiXCR on the 5' RACE reads. The sample yields 250,000 or so distinct CDR3 sequences, 3.6% seen once. Findings and limits, study-wide: Post-booster reappearance was seen for most primary-vaccination clones (roughly 96% CD4, around 91% CD8).

Germline assignment: CDR1 LNHDA and CDR2 SQIVND (reference sequence). The CDR3 is made up of 15 amino acids. V was shortened by 3 bases and J by 9 bases, with 18 bases between the two germline ends. The source is a man between 18 and 35 years old who received the YFV17D yellow fever vaccine. The sequencing here drew on PBMCs, taken 15 days after the yellow fever booster vaccination. The rearrangement joins TRBV19 to TRBJ1-5, with D tentatively TRBD1 (5 bases). DNA for the CDR3: TGTGCCAGTAGTATCTGGGACGGACGCCAAGGGCCCCAGCATTTT. Amino acids: CASSIWDGRQGPQHF.